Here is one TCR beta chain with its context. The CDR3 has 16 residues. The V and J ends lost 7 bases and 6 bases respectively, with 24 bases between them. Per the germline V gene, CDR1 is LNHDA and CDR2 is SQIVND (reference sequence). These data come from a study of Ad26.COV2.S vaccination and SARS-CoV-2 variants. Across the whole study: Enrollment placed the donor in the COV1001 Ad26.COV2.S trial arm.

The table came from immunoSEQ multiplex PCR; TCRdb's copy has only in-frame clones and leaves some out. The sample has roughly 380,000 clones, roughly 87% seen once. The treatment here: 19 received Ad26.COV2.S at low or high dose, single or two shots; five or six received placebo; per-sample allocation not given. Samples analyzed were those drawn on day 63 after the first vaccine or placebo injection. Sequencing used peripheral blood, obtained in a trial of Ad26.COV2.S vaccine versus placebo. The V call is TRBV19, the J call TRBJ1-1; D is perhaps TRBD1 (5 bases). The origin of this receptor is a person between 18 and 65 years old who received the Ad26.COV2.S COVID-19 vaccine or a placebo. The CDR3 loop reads CASTPRGSVEMPEAFF. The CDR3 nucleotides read TGTGCCAGTACCCCAAGGGGTTCGGTTGAGATGCCTGAAGCTTTCTTT.